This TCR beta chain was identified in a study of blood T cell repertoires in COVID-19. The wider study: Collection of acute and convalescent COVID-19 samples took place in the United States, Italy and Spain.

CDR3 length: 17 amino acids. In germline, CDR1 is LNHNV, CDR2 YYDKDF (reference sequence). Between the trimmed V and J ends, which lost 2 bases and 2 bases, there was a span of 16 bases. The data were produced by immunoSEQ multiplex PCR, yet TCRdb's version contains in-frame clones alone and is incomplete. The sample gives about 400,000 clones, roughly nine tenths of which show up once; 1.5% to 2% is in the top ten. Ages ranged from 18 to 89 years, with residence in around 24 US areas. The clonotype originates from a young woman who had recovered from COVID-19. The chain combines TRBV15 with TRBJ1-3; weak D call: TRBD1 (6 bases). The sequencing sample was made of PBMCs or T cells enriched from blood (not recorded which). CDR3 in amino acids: CATSRFRQDSTGNTIYF. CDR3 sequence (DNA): TGTGCCACCAGCAGATTTAGACAGGACTCAACTGGAAACACCATATATTTT.